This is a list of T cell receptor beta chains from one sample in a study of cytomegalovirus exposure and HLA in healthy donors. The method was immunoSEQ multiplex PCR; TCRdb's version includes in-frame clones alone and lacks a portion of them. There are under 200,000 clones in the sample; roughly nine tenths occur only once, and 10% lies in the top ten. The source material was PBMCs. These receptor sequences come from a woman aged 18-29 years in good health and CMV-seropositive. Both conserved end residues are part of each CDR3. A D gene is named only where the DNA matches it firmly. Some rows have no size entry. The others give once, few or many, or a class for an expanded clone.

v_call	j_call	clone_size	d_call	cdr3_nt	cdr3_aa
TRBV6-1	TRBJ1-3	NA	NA	TGTGCCAGCAAGGGAGACTCTGGAAACACCATATATTTT	CASKGDSGNTIYF
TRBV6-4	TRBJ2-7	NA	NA	TGTGCCAGCAGTGAAGCGGTAAACTACGAGCAGTACTTC	CASSEAVNYEQYF
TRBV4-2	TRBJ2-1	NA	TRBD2	TGTGCCAGCAGCCCGGGCGAGCGGGGCTCCTACAATGAGCAGTTCTTC	CASSPGERGSYNEQFF
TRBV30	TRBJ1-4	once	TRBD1	TGTGCCTGGAGGACAGGGGGATCTTTTCAGGTGTTTTTT	CAWRTGGSFQVFF
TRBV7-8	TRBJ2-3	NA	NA	TGTGCCAGCAGCCCAGGGGCTGGCACAGATACGCAGTATTTT	CASSPGAGTDTQYF
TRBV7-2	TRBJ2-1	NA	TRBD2	TGTGCCAGCAGCACTAGCGGGTTTCGGGCGTTCTTC	CASSTSGFRAFF
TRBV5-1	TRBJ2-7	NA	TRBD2	TGCGCCAGCAGCTTGGGGACTAGCGGGTCGCGGGGGGAGCAGTACTTC	CASSLGTSGSRGEQYF
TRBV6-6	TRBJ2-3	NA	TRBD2	TGTGCCAGCAGTAACTTAGCGGGAGTCACAGATACGCAGTATTTT	CASSNLAGVTDTQYF
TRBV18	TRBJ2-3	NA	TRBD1	TGTGCCAGCTCACCACTGGGACAGGAAATAGGGGGCCTAGATTTT	CASSPLGQEIGGLDF
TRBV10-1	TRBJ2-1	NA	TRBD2	TGCGCCAGCAGCCCATCCTTAGCGGGCGGTGAGCAGTTCTTC	CASSPSLAGGEQFF
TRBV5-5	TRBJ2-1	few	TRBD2	TGTGCCAGCAGCCCCGGAGGGGGTAGCGGGAGGGAGAGGCAGTTCTTC	CASSPGGGSGRERQFF
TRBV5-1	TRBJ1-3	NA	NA	TGCGCCAGCAGCTCCGACAGGTTGGGCATGGGAAACACCATATATTTT	CASSSDRLGMGNTIYF
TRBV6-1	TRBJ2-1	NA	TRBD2	TGTGCCAGCAGCCGACTAGCGGGAGACAATGAGCAGTTCTTC	CASSRLAGDNEQFF
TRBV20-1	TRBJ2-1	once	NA	TGCAGTACCCACAGGGTGAATGAGCAGTTCTTC	CSTHRVNEQFF
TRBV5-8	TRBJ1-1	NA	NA	TGTGCCAGCAGCTACGAAACAGGGCCGACTGAAGCTTTCTTT	CASSYETGPTEAFF
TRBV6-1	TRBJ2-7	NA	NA	TGTGCCAGCAGTGAAGCGCGTCTCTACGAGCAGTACTTC	CASSEARLYEQYF
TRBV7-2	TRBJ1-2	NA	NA	TGTGCCAGCAGCCCCCCCCCTCAGGGGTACTATGGCTACACCTTC	CASSPPPQGYYGYTF